This TCR beta chain was observed in a study of CXCR3-negative and CXCR3-positive naive CD8 T cells. CDR1 SQVTM and CDR2 ANQGSEA come from the germline V gene. This CDR3 spans 13 amino acids. Via 5' RACE with UMI labels, TRB cDNA libraries were prepared. TCRdb reprocessed the 5' RACE reads and stores each CDR3 protein as one record, lacking DNA. The sample includes about 94,000 distinct CDR3 sequences. General study results and limits: Hydrophobicity was higher for TRB CDR3s found in CXCR3-positive naive cells than in CXCR3-negative naive cells.

Regarding this clonotype: Its antigen is undetermined.

The source material was naive CXCR3+ CD8+ T cells from blood. Subset noted: CD45RO-CCR7+CD27+CD95- naive CD8+ T cells expressing CXCR3 (TNR3+). The chain combines TRBV29-1 with TRBJ2-2; the TCRdb call, TRBD1, lacks DNA for checking. The TCR comes from a human donor in good health. Some clones in this sample may be carry-over from other donors' samples. The CDR3 sequence: CSTGTGDTGELFF.